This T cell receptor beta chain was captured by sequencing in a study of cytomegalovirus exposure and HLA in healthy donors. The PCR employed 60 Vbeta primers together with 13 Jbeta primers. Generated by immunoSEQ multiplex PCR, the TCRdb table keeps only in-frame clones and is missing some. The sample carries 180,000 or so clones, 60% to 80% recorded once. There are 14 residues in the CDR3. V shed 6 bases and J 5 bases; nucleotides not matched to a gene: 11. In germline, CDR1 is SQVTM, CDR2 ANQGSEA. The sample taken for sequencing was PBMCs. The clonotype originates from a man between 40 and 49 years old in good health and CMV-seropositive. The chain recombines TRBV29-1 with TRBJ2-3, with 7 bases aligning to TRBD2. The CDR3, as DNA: TGCAGCGTCCTTCGCGGGAGTGGTGGAGATACGCAGTATTTT. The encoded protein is CSVLRGSGGDTQYF.